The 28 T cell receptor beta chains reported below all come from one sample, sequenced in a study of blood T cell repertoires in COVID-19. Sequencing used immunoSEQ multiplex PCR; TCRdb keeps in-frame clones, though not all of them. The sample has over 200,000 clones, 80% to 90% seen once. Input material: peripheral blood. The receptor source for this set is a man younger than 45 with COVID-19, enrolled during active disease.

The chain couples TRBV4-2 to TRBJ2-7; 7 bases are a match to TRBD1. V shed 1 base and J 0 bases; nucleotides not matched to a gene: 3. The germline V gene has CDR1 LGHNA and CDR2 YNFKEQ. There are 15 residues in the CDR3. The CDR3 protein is CASSQGRDSSYEQYF. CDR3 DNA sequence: TGTGCCAGCAGCCAAGGTAGGGACAGCTCCTACGAGCAGTACTTC.

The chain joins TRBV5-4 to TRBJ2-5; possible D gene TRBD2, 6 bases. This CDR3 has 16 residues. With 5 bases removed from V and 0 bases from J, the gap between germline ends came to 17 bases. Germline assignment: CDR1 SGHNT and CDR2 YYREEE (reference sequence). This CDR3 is CASSIAQRANQETQYF. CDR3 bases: TGTGCCAGCAGTATTGCCCAGCGGGCCAACCAAGAGACCCAGTACTTC.

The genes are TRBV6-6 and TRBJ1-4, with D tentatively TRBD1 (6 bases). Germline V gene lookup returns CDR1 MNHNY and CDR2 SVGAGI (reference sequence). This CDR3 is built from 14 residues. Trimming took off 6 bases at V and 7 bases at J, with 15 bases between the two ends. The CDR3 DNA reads TGTGCCAGCAGCGACACAGGGAGCGGTGAAAAACTGTTTTTT. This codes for CASSDTGSGEKLFF.

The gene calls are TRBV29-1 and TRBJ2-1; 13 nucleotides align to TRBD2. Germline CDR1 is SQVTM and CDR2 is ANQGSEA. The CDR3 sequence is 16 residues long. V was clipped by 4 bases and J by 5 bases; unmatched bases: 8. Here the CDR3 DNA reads TGCAGCGTTGTTTCCGGACTAGCGGGAGCCAACAATGAGCAGTTCTTC. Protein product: CSVVSGLAGANNEQFF.

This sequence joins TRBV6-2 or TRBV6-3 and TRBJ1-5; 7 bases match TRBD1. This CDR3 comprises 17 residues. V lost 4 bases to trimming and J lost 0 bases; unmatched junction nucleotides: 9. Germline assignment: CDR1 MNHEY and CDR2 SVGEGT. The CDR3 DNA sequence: TGTGCCAGCAGTTGGACCAGGGGGACATATAGCAATCAGCCCCAGCATTTT. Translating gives CASSWTRGTYSNQPQHF.

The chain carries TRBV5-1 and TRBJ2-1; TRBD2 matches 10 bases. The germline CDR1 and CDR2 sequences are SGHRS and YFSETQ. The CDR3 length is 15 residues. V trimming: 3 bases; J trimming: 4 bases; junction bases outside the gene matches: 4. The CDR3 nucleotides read TGCGCCAGCAGCTCAACTAGCGGGACATACAATGAGCAGTTCTTC. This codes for CASSSTSGTYNEQFF. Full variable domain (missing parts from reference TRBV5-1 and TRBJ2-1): KAGVTQTPRYLIKTRGQQVTLSCSPISGHRSVSWYQQTPGQGLQFLFEYFSETQRNKGNFPGRFSGRQFSNSRSEMNVSTLELGDSALYLCASSSTSGTYNEQFFGPGTRLTVL.

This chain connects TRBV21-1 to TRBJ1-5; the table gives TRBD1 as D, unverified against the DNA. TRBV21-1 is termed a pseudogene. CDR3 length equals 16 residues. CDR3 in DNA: TGTGCCAGCAGCGCTCCGAAGACAGGGCGAAATCAGCCCCAGCATTTT. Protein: CASSAPKTGRNQPQHF.

The CDR3 nucleotides are TGTGCCAGCAGTCGACAGGGTGGGGCAACTAATGAAAAACTGTTTTTT. It encodes CASSRQGGATNEKLFF. The rearrangement joins TRBV6-6 to TRBJ1-4; TRBD1 agrees at 7 bases. The CDR3 contains 16 residues. Germline V lookup: CDR1 MNHNY, CDR2 SVGAGI (reference sequence). The V gene end was trimmed by 5 bases and the J gene end by 0 bases; junction bases not matched to a gene: 6.

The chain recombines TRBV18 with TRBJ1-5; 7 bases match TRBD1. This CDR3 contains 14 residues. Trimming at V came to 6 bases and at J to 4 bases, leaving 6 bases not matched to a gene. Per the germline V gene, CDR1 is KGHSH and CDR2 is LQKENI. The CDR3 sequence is CASSPGQLNQPQHF. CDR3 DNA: TGTGCCAGCTCGCCGGGACAGTTGAATCAGCCCCAGCATTTT.

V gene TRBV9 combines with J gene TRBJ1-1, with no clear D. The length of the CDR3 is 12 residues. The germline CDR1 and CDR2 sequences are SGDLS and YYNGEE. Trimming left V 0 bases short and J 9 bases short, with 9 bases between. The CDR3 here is CASSVVGSQAFF. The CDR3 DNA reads TGTGCCAGCAGCGTAGTGGGCAGTCAAGCTTTCTTT.

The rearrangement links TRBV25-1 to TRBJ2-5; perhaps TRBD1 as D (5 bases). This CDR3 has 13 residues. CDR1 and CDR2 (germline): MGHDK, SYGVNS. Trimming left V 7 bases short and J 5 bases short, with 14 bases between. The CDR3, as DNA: TGTGCCAGCACCGAAGGGGTAAGGGAGACCCAGTACTTC. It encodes CASTEGVRETQYF.

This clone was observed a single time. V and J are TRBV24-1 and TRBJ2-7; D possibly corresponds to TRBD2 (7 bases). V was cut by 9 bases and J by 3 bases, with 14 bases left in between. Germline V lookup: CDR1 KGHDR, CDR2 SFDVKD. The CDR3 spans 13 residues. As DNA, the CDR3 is TGTGCCACCCAGGGAGGGGGGGACTACGAGCAGTACTTC. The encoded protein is CATQGGGDYEQYF.

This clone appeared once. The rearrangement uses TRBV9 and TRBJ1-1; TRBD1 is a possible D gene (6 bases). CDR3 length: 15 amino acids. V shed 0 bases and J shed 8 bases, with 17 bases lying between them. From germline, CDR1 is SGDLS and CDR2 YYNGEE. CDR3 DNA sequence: TGTGCCAGCAGCGTAGCTTCACTGACAGGTTCGGAAGCTTTCTTT. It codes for CASSVASLTGSEAFF.

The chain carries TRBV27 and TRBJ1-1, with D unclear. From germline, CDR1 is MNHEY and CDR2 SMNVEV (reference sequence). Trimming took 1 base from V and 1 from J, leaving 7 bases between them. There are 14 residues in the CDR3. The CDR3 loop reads CASSLYMSNTEAFF. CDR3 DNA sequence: TGTGCCAGCAGTTTATATATGTCGAACACTGAAGCTTTCTTT.

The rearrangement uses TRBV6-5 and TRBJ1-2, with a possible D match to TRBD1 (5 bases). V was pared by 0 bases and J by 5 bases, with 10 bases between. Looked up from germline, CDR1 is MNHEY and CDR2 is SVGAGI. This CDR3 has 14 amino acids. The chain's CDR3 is CASSYSGVGYGYTF. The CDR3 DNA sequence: TGTGCCAGCAGTTACTCAGGGGTCGGATATGGCTACACCTTC.

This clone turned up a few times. The CDR3 sequence: CASSQAGVYGYTF. The CDR3 bases are TGTGCCAGCAGCCAAGCAGGGGTCTATGGCTACACCTTC. The chain has TRBV4-2 and TRBJ1-2; a possible D gene is TRBD1 (6 bases). This CDR3 has 13 amino acids. CDR1 is LGHNA, CDR2 YNFKEQ, per germline. V shed 1 base and J shed 4 bases, with 7 bases lying between them.

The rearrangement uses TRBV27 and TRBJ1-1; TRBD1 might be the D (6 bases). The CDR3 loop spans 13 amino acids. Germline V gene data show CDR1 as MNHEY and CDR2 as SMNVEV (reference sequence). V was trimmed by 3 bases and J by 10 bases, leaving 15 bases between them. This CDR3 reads CASSFTGTNTAFF. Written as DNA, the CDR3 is TGTGCCAGCAGTTTCACAGGGACGAACACAGCTTTCTTT.

The CDR3 region has the DNA TGCAGCGTTGAATCGAGCTTTAATGAGCAGTTCTTC. It yields the protein CSVESSFNEQFF. The chain carries TRBV29-1 and TRBJ2-1, with D unclear. The CDR3 covers 12 residues. With 2 bases removed from V and 7 bases from J, the gap between germline ends came to 9 bases. From germline, CDR1 is SQVTM and CDR2 ANQGSEA.

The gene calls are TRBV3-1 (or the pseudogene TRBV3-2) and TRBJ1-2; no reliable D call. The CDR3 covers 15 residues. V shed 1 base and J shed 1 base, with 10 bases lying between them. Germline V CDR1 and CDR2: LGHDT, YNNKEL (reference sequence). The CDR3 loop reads CASSQGAALNYGYTF. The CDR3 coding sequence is TGTGCCAGCAGCCAAGGGGCAGCCCTTAACTATGGCTACACCTTC.

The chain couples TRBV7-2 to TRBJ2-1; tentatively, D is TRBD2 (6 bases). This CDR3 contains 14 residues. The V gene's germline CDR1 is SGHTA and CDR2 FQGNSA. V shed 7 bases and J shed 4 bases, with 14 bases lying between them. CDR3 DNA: TGTGCCAGCAACCCGGGACTGGTTTACAATGAGCAGTTCTTC. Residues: CASNPGLVYNEQFF.

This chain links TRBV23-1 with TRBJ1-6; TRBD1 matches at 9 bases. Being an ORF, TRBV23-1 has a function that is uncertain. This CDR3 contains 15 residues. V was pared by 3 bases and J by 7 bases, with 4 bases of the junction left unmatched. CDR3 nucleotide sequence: TGCGCCAGCAGTCATTACAGGGGGCAAAATTCACCCCTCCACTTT. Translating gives CASSHYRGQNSPLHF.

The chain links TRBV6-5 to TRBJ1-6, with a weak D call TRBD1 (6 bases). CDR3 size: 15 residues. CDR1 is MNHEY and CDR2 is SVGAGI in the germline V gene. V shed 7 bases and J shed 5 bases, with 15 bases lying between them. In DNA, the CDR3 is TGTGCCAGCACTTCGGGGGGGCTCGATAATTCACCCCTCCACTTT. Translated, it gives CASTSGGLDNSPLHF.

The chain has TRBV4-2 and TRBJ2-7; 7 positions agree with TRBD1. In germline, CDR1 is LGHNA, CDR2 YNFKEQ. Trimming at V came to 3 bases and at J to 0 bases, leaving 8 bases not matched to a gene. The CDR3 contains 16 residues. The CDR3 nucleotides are TGTGCCAGCAGCCAGGTCGGGACAGCGAACTCCTACGAGCAGTACTTC. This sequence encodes CASSQVGTANSYEQYF.

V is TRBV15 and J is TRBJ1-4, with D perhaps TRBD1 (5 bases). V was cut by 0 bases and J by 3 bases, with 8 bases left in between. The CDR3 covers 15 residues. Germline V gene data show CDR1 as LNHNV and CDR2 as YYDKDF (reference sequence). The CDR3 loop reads CATSRDGGANEKLFF. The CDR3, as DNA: TGTGCCACCAGCAGAGATGGGGGGGCTAATGAAAAACTGTTTTTT.

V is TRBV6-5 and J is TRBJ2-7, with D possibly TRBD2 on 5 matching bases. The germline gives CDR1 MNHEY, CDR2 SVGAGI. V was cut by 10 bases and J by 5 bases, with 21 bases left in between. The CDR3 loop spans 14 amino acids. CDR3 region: CATREGKGRHEQYF. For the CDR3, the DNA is TGTGCCACCCGGGAAGGAAAAGGACGTCACGAGCAGTACTTC.

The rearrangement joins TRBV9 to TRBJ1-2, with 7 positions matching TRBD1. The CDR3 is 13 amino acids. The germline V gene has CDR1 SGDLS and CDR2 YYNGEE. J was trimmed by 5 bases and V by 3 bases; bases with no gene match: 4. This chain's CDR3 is CASSAGTVYGYTF. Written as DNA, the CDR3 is TGTGCCAGCAGCGCCGGGACAGTATATGGCTACACCTTC.

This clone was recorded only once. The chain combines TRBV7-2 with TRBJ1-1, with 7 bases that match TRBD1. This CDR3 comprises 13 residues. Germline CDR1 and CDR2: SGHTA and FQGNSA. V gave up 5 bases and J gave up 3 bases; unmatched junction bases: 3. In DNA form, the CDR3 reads TGTGCCAGCAGCCCAACAGGGGACACTGAAGCTTTCTTT. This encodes CASSPTGDTEAFF.

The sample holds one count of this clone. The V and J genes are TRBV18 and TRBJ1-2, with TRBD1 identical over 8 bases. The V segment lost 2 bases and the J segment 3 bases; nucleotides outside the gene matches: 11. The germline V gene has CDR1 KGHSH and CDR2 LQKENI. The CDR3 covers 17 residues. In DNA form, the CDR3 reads TGTGCCAGCTCACCATCCTCGGACAGGGTGAGGGACTATGGCTACACCTTC. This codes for CASSPSSDRVRDYGYTF. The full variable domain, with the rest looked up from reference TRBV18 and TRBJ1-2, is NAGVMQNPRHLVRRRGQEARLRCSPMKGHSHVYWYRQLPEEGLKFMVYLQKENIIDESGMPKERFSAEFPKEGPSILRIQQVVRGDSAAYFCASSPSSDRVRDYGYTFGSGTRLTVV.